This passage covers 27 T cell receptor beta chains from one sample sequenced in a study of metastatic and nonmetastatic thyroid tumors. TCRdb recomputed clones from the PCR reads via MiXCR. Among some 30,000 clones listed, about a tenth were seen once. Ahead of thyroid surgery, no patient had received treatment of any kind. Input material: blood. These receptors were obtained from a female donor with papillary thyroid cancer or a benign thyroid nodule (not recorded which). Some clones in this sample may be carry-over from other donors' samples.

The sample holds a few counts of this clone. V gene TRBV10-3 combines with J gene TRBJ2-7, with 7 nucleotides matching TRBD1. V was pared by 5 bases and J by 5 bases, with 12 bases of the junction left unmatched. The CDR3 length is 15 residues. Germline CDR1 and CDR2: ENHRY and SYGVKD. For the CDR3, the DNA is TGTGCCATCAGTTCCCCCGGCACAGGGGTGGACGAGCAGTACTTC. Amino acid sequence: CAISSPGTGVDEQYF.

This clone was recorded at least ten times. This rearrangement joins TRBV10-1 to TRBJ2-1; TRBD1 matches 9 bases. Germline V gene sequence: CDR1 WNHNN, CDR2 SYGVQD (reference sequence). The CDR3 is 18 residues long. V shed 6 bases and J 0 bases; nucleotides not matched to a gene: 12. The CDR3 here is CASSGKTGGRSSYNEQFF. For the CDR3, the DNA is TGCGCCAGCAGCGGGAAAACAGGGGGCAGGAGCTCCTACAATGAGCAGTTCTTC.

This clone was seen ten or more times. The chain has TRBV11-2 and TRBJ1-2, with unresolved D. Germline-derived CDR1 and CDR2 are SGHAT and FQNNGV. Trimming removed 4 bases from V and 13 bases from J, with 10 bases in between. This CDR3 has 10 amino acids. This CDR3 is CASSSIRVTF. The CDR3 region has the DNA TGTGCCAGCAGCTCCATACGAGTCACCTTC.

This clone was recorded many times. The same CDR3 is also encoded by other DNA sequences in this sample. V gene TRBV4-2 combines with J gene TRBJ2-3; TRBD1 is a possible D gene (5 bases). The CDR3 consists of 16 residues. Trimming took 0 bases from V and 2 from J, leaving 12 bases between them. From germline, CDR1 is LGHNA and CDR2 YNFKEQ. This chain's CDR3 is CASSQEKGLNTDTQYF. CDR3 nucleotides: TGTGCCAGCAGCCAAGAAAAGGGGCTAAACACAGATACGCAGTATTTT.

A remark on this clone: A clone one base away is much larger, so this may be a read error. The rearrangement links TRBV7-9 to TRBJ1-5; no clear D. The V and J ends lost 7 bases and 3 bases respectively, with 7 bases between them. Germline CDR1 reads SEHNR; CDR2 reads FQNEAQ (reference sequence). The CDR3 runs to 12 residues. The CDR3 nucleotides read TGTGCCAGCATCAAAACCAATCAGCCCCAGCATTTT. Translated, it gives CASIKTNQPQHF.

In DNA, the CDR3 is TGCGCCAGCAGCTTGGGCGGCCTCACCTACGAGCAGTACTTC. Amino acid sequence: CASSLGGLTYEQYF. The chain couples TRBV5-1 to TRBJ2-7; D call uncertain. V was cut by 0 bases and J by 2 bases, with 9 bases left in between. The length of the CDR3 is 14 residues. CDR1 SGHRS and CDR2 YFSETQ come from the germline V gene.

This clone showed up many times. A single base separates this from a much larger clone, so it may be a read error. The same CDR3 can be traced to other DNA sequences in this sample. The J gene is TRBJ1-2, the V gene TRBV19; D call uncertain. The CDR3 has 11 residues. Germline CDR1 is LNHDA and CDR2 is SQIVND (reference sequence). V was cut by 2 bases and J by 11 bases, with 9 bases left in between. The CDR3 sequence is CASSISAGYTF. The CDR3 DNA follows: TGTGCCAGTAGTATATCTGCGGGTTACACCTTC. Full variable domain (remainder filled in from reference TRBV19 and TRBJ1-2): DGGITQSPKYLFRKEGQNVTLSCEQNLNHDAMYWYRQDPGQGLRLIYYSQIVNDFQKGDIAEGYSVSREKKESFPLTVTSAQKNPTAFYLCASSISAGYTFGSGTRLTVV.

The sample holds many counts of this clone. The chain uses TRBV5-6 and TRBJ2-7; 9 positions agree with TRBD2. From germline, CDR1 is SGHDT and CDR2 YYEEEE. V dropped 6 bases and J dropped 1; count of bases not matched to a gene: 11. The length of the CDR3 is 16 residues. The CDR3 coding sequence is TGTGCCAGCACGGTATCGTGGACTAGCGAATCCTACGAGCAGTACTTC. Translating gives CASTVSWTSESYEQYF.

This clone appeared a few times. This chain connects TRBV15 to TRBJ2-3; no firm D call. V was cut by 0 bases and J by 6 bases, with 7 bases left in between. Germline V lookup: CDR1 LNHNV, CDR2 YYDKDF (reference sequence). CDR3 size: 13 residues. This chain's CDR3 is CATSRDRADTQYF. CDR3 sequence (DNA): TGTGCCACCAGCAGAGACAGAGCGGATACGCAGTATTTT. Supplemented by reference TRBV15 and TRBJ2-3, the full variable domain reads DAMVIQNPRYQVTQFGKPVTLSCSQTLNHNVMYWYQQKSSQAPKLLFHYYDKDFNNEADTPDNFQSRRPNTSFCFLDIRSPGLGDTAMYLCATSRDRADTQYFGPGTRLTVL.

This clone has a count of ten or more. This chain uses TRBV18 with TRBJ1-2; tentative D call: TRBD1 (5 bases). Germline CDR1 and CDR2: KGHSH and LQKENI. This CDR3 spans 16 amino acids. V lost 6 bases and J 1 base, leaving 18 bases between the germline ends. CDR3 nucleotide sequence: TGTGCCAGCTCCCCTGGACAACTAGGGGATAACTATGGCTACACCTTC. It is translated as CASSPGQLGDNYGYTF.

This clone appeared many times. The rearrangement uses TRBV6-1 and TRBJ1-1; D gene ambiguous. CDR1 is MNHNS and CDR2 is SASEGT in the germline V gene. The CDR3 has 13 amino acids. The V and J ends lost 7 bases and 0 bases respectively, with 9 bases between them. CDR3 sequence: CASTSYLNTEAFF. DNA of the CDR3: TGTGCCAGCACCTCTTACCTGAACACTGAAGCTTTCTTT.

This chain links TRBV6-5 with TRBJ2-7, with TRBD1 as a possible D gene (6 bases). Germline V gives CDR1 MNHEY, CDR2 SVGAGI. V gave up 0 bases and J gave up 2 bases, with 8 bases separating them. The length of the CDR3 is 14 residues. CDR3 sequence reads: CASSYSTGTYEQYF. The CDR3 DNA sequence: TGTGCCAGCAGTTACTCGACAGGCACCTACGAGCAGTACTTC.

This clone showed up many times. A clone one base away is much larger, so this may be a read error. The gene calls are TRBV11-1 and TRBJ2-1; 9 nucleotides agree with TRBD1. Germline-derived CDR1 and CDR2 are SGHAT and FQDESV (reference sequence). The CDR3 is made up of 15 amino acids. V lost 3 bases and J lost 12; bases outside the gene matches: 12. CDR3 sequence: CASSFTGQGFTVQFF. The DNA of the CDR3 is TGTGCCAGCAGCTTTACGGGACAGGGATTCACGGTGCAGTTCTTC.

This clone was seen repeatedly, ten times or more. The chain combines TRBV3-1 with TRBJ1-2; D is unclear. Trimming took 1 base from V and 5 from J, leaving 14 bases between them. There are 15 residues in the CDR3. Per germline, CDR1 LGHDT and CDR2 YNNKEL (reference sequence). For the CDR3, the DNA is TGTGCCAGCAGCCAAGGGGGTCAGCCGAGATATGGCTACACCTTC. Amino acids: CASSQGGQPRYGYTF. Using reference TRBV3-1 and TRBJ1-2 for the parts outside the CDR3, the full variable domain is DTAVSQTPKYLVTQMGNDKSIKCEQNLGHDTMYWYKQDSKKFLKIMFSYNNKELIINETVPNRFSPKSPDKAHLNLHINSLELGDSAVYFCASSQGGQPRYGYTFGSGTRLTVV.

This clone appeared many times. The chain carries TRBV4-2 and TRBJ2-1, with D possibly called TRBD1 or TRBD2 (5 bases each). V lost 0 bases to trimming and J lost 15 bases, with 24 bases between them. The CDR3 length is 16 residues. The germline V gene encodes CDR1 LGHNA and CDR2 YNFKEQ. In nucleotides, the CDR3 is TGTGCCAGCAGCCAAGATCTTGAATCCGGGACCCAACTGCCGTTCTTC. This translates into CASSQDLESGTQLPFF.

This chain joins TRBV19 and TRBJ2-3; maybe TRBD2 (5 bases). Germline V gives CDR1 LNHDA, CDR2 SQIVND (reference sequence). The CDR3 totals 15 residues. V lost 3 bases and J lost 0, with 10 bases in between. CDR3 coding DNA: TGTGCCAGTAGTATGGGAGCGTTTAGCACAGATACGCAGTATTTT. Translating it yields CASSMGAFSTDTQYF.

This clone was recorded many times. CDR3 loop: CASSASHRPTQSQPQHF. In DNA, the CDR3 is TGTGCCAGCAGCGCTAGCCACCGGCCAACCCAAAGCCAGCCCCAGCATTTT. This chain joins TRBV3-1 and TRBJ1-5; the D is unclear. Germline V lookup: CDR1 LGHDT, CDR2 YNNKEL (reference sequence). The CDR3 covers 17 residues. Trimming left V 5 bases short and J 7 bases short, with 24 bases between.

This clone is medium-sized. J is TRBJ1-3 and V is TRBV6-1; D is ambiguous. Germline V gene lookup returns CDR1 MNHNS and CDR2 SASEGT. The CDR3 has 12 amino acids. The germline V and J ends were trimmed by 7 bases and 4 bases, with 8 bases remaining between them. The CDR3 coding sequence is TGTGCCAGCAACCTCAGCGGAAACACCATATATTTT. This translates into CASNLSGNTIYF.

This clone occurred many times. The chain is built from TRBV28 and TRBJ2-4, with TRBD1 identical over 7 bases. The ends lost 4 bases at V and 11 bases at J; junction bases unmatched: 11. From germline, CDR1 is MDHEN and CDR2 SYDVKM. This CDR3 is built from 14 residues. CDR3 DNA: TGTGCCAGCAGTTGTGAGGGGGCAGGGTGTGTTCAGTACTTC. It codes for CASSCEGAGCVQYF.

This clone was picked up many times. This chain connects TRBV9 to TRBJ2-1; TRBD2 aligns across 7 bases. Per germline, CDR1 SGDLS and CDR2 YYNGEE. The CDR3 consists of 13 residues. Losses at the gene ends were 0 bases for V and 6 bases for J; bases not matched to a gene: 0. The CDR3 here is CASSVGGGNEQFF. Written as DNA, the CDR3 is TGTGCCAGCAGCGTAGGGGGGGGCAATGAGCAGTTCTTC.

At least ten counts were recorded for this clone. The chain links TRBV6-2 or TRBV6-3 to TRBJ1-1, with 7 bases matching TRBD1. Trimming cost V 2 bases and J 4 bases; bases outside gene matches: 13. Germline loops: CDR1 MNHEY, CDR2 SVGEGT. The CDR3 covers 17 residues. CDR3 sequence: CASSYAVQGRGGTEAFF. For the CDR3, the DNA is TGTGCCAGCAGTTACGCGGTACAGGGGAGAGGAGGCACTGAAGCTTTCTTT.

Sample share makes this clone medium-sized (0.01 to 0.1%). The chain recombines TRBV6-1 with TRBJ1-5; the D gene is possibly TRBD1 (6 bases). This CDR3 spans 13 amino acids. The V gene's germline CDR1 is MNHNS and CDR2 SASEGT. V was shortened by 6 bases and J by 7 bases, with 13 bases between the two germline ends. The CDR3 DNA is TGTGCCAGCAGAAAGTCAGGGGACCAGCCCCAGCATTTT. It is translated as CASRKSGDQPQHF.

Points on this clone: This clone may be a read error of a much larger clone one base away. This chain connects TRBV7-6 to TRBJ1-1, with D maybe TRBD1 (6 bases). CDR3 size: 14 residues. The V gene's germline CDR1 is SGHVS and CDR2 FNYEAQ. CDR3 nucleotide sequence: TGTGCCAGCAGCTTCGGGGGCCTGAACAATGAAGCTTTCTTT. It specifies CASSFGGLNNEAFF.

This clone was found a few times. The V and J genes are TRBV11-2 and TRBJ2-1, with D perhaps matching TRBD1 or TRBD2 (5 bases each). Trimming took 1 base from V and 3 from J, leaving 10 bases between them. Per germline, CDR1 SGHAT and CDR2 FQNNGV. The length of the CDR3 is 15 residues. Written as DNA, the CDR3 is TGTGCCAGCAGCTTAGGTGGGGGTCTCTACAATGAGCAGTTCTTC. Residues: CASSLGGGLYNEQFF.

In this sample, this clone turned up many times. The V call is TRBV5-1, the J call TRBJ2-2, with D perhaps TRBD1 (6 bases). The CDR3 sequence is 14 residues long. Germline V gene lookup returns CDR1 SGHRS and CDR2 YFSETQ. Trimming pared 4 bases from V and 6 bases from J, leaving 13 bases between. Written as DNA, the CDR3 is TGCGCCAGCAGCGAATACAGGGTTTCCGGGGAGCTGTTTTTT. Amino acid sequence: CASSEYRVSGELFF.

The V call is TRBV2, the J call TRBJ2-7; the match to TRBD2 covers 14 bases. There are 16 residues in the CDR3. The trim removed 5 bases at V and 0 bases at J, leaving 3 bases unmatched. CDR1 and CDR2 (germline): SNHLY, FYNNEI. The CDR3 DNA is TGTGCCAGCAGTCGGGGACTAGCGGGGGTCTCCTACGAGCAGTACTTC. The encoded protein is CASSRGLAGVSYEQYF.

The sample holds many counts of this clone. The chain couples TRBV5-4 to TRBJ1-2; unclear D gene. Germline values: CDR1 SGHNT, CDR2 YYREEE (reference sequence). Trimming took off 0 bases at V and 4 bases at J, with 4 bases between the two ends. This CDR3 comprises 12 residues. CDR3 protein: CASSLDGYGYTF. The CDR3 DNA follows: TGTGCCAGCAGCTTGGACGGCTATGGCTACACCTTC.